Shown below are 19 T cell receptor beta chains from a single sample sequenced in a study of blood T cell repertoires in COVID-19. The method was immunoSEQ multiplex PCR; TCRdb's version includes in-frame clones alone and lacks a portion of them. This table holds 170,000 or so clones, about nine tenths found once. The sequencing input was PBMCs or T cells enriched from blood (not recorded which). The receptors come from a woman between 18 and 30 years old who had recovered from COVID-19.

This clone was counted once. The V gene is TRBV3-1 (or the pseudogene TRBV3-2), the J gene TRBJ2-1, with 8 nucleotides matching TRBD2. The CDR3 is made up of 15 amino acids. Germline values: CDR1 LGHDT, CDR2 YNNKEL (reference sequence). Unmatched junction bases numbered 15, after V lost 8 bases and J lost 9 bases. In DNA, the CDR3 is TGTGCCAGCTCGCACCTTAGCGGGACAAAGGGTGAGCAGTTCTTC. Protein sequence: CASSHLSGTKGEQFF.

This sequence joins TRBV18 and TRBJ2-5; the match to TRBD2 covers 8 bases. Germline lookup yields CDR1 KGHSH and CDR2 LQKENI. The V and J ends lost 3 bases and 2 bases, in that order; junction bases with no gene match: 5. The CDR3 runs to 15 residues. CDR3 nucleotide sequence: TGTGCCAGCTCACCCAGAGCGGGGGATCAAGAGACCCAGTACTTC. As protein: CASSPRAGDQETQYF. Full variable domain (outside the CDR3, taken from reference TRBV18 and TRBJ2-5): NAGVMQNPRHLVRRRGQEARLRCSPMKGHSHVYWYRQLPEEGLKFMVYLQKENIIDESGMPKERFSAEFPKEGPSILRIQQVVRGDSAAYFCASSPRAGDQETQYFGPGTRLLVL.

The chain links TRBV2 to TRBJ2-2; perhaps TRBD2 as D (6 bases). Trimming took off 7 bases at V and 3 bases at J, with 15 bases between the two ends. Germline loops: CDR1 SNHLY, CDR2 FYNNEI. The CDR3 has 15 amino acids. In DNA form, the CDR3 reads TGTGCCAGCACTCCGGCGGCGGGATACACCGGGGAGCTGTTTTTT. Translation: CASTPAAGYTGELFF.

This clone was picked up one time. The rearrangement uses TRBV2 and TRBJ2-1; TRBD2 matches 14 bases. From germline, CDR1 is SNHLY and CDR2 FYNNEI. The CDR3 spans 16 residues. J gave up 10 bases and V 7 bases, and 12 bases lay outside the gene matches. CDR3 residues: CASTVPGLAGAGEQFF. The CDR3 DNA is TGTGCCAGCACCGTCCCGGGACTAGCGGGAGCCGGGGAGCAGTTCTTC.

There are a few counts of this clone. The rearrangement joins TRBV5-1 to TRBJ2-7; TRBD2 matches at 12 bases. Per the germline V gene, CDR1 is SGHRS and CDR2 is YFSETQ. Trimming cost V 3 bases and J 6 bases; bases outside gene matches: 10. This CDR3 comprises 16 residues. The CDR3 bases are TGCGCCAGCAGCTCCTTGACTAGCGGGAGTCGGGGCGAGCAGTACTTC. As protein: CASSSLTSGSRGEQYF.

The table lists this clone with a few counts. V is TRBV18 and J is TRBJ1-1, with 7 bases that match TRBD1. The CDR3 loop spans 14 amino acids. J was trimmed by 5 bases and V by 5 bases; bases with no gene match: 8. CDR1 is KGHSH, CDR2 LQKENI, per germline. The CDR3 loop is CASSSGQTGTEAFF. CDR3 nucleotide sequence: TGTGCCAGCTCATCGGGACAGACGGGGACTGAAGCTTTCTTT.

The J gene is TRBJ2-1, the V gene TRBV7-6; D not certain. V dropped 3 bases and J dropped 5 bases, with 5 bases sitting between them. The germline CDR1 and CDR2 sequences are SGHVS and FNYEAQ. The CDR3 totals 12 residues. This chain's CDR3 is CASSFTNNEQFF. As DNA, the CDR3 is TGTGCCAGCAGCTTCACTAACAATGAGCAGTTCTTC.

The chain joins TRBV5-1 to TRBJ2-5; D might be TRBD2 (5 bases). V was shortened by 5 bases and J by 3 bases, with 14 bases between the two germline ends. CDR3 size: 14 residues. Germline V gives CDR1 SGHRS, CDR2 YFSETQ. The CDR3 loop reads CASRRASQKETQYF. For the CDR3, the DNA is TGCGCCAGCAGGAGGGCCAGTCAAAAAGAGACCCAGTACTTC.

V usage is TRBV5-1 and J usage is TRBJ2-5; TRBD2 matches at 7 bases. The germline V gene has CDR1 SGHRS and CDR2 YFSETQ. With V trimmed by 0 bases and J by 5 bases, 1 base remained unmatched. This CDR3 has 13 residues. The CDR3 protein is CASSLAGRETQYF. CDR3 nucleotides: TGCGCCAGCAGCTTGGCCGGGAGGGAGACCCAGTACTTC.

This clone was observed a single time. The chain links TRBV2 to TRBJ1-2, with TRBD1 matching 7 bases. Germline trimming cut 4 bases from V and 5 bases from J; bases unmatched to any gene: 19. Germline lookup yields CDR1 SNHLY and CDR2 FYNNEI. The CDR3 runs 18 residues. CDR3 nucleotide sequence: TGTGCCAGCAGTGGGGCGGGACAGTGGGGCGAATTGGGGTATGGCTACACCTTC. Its translation is CASSGAGQWGELGYGYTF.

The chain is built from TRBV19 and TRBJ1-2; possible D gene TRBD1, 6 bases. Trimming stripped 1 base from V and 4 bases from J, with 10 bases between. CDR1 is LNHDA and CDR2 is SQIVND in the germline V gene (reference sequence). This CDR3 has 14 residues. The CDR3 sequence is CASSIATGSYGYTF. The CDR3, as DNA: TGTGCCAGTAGTATAGCCACAGGGAGCTATGGCTACACCTTC.

The chain recombines TRBV12-3 or TRBV12-4 with TRBJ1-1; TRBD1 aligns across 8 bases. The CDR3 runs 11 residues. V lost 6 bases to trimming and J lost 14 bases; unmatched junction nucleotides: 8. CDR3 sequence (DNA): TGTGCCAGCAGCCGGACAGGGAGTAGCTTCTTT. This encodes CASSRTGSSFF.

In nucleotides, the CDR3 is TGTGCCAGCAGTTTTGGACTAGCTATTTCCGAGCAGTACTTC. This codes for CASSFGLAISEQYF. The chain carries TRBV28 and TRBJ2-7; 8 bases are shared with TRBD2. CDR3 length: 14 amino acids. Germline lookup yields CDR1 MDHEN and CDR2 SYDVKM. V dropped 3 bases and J dropped 6; count of bases not matched to a gene: 7.

The gene calls are TRBV3-1 (or the pseudogene TRBV3-2) and TRBJ2-5; the D is unclear. CDR3 length: 14 amino acids. Deletions cut 0 bases from V and 5 bases from J, with 10 bases between. Germline values: CDR1 LGHDT, CDR2 YNNKEL (reference sequence). CDR3 amino acids: CASSQEVWAETQYF. Written as DNA, the CDR3 is TGTGCCAGCAGCCAAGAGGTCTGGGCCGAGACCCAGTACTTC.

This clone was recorded once. V usage is TRBV9 and J usage is TRBJ1-1, with D uncertain. CDR3 length: 14 residues. V was shortened by 4 bases and J by 2 bases, with 12 bases between the two germline ends. In germline, CDR1 is SGDLS, CDR2 YYNGEE. CDR3 protein: CASSPVSTNTEAFF. For the CDR3, the DNA is TGTGCCAGCAGCCCCGTATCAACTAACACTGAAGCTTTCTTT.

This rearrangement joins TRBV19 to TRBJ2-6; D is unclear. Trimming pared 1 base from V and 2 bases from J, leaving 9 bases between. From germline, CDR1 is LNHDA and CDR2 SQIVND (reference sequence). The CDR3 spans 16 residues. The CDR3 nucleotides read TGTGCCAGTAGTATAGCCCCAGGAACTGGGGCCAACGTCCTGACTTTC. Its translation: CASSIAPGTGANVLTF. Full variable domain (outside the CDR3, taken from reference TRBV19 and TRBJ2-6): DGGITQSPKYLFRKEGQNVTLSCEQNLNHDAMYWYRQDPGQGLRLIYYSQIVNDFQKGDIAEGYSVSREKKESFPLTVTSAQKNPTAFYLCASSIAPGTGANVLTFGAGSRLTVL.

The chain joins TRBV5-1 to TRBJ1-2; TRBD1 might be the D (5 bases). The CDR3 is 15 residues long. With 4 bases removed from V and 2 bases from J, the gap between germline ends came to 15 bases. Germline assignment: CDR1 SGHRS and CDR2 YFSETQ. CDR3 sequence (DNA): TGCGCCAGCAGCGCACGCACAGGCTCCAACTATGGCTACACCTTC. Encoded protein: CASSARTGSNYGYTF.

As for this clone: The identical CDR3 is also encoded by other nucleotide sequences in the sample. For the CDR3, the DNA is TGTGCCAGCAGCCCCGGGGGATACTATGGCTACACCTTC. Residues: CASSPGGYYGYTF. The chain has TRBV6-5 and TRBJ1-2, with TRBD1 as a possible D gene (5 bases). V lost 6 bases and J lost 3, with 11 bases in between. In germline, CDR1 is MNHEY, CDR2 SVGAGI. The CDR3 totals 13 residues.

The chain joins TRBV28 to TRBJ1-5, with unresolved D. Germline V gene data show CDR1 as MDHEN and CDR2 as SYDVKM. The V end was cut by 1 base, the J end by 5 bases, with 12 bases between. The CDR3 spans 15 residues. Here the CDR3 DNA reads TGTGCCAGCAGTTTATCGGCGGCAACGTATCAGCCCCAGCATTTT. Translated, it gives CASSLSAATYQPQHF.